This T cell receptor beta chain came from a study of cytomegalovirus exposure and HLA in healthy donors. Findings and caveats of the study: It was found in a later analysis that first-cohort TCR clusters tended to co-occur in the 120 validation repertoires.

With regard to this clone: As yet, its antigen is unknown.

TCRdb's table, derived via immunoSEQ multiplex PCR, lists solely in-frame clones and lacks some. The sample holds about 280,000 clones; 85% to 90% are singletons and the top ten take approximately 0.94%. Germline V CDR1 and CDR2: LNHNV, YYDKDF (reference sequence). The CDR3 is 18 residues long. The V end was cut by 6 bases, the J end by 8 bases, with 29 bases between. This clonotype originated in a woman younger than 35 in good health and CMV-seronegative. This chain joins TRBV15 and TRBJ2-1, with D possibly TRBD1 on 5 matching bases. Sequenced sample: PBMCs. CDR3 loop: CATRGRSLRQPLLDEQFF. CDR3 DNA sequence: TGTGCCACCAGAGGAAGGTCGCTGCGACAGCCGCTTTTGGATGAGCAGTTCTTC.